This T cell receptor (beta chain) emerged from a study of T cell repertoires in cytomegalovirus infection. TCRdb used MiXCR to reprocess the reads, holding one entry per CDR3 protein. Among approximately 140,000 distinct CDR3 sequences listed, less than 9.5% were seen once. This clonotype showed up many times. The antigen remains unidentified. Study conclusions and caveats: What dominated the ex vivo response were HLA-C-restricted CMV-specific TCR beta clonotypes.

The sample taken for sequencing was PBMCs. The TCR originated in a human donor in good health (CMV status not recorded). Some clones in this sample may be carry-over from other donors' samples.

CDR3: CASSIAADNNEQFF. DNA of the CDR3: TGTGCCAGCAGTATTGCGGCCGATAACAATGAGCAGTTCTTC. The V and J genes are TRBV12-3 or TRBV12-4 and TRBJ2-1, with no clear D. The CDR3 has 14 residues. V gave up 5 bases and J gave up 5 bases, with 13 bases separating them.